This T cell receptor (beta chain) stems from a study of blood T cell repertoires in COVID-19. Turning to the study itself: The United States, Italy and Spain were the sources of the acute and convalescent COVID-19 samples.

The CDR3 covers 16 residues. Germline V gene sequence: CDR1 LNHDA, CDR2 SQIVND (reference sequence). Trimming cost V 2 bases and J 1 base, with 14 bases left between them. This clone was detected only a few times. Authors' data handling: Amplification of reference gene primers provided the estimated nucleated cell counts. Some clones are missing from TCRdb's copy, which holds only in-frame ones; the method was immunoSEQ multiplex PCR. V and J calls and clone size are those listed in that table; D and trimming were worked out from the DNA. The sample contains fewer than 200,000 clones, about 84% of which appear only once.

This receptor was obtained from a woman aged 40 to 49 with acute COVID-19. The material sequenced was PBMCs or T cells enriched from blood (not recorded which). V and J are TRBV19 and TRBJ1-1, with D possibly being TRBD1 (6 bases). In nucleotides, the CDR3 is TGTGCCAGTAGTATAACAGGGCGATCACAGAACACTGAAGCTTTCTTT. This translates into CASSITGRSQNTEAFF.